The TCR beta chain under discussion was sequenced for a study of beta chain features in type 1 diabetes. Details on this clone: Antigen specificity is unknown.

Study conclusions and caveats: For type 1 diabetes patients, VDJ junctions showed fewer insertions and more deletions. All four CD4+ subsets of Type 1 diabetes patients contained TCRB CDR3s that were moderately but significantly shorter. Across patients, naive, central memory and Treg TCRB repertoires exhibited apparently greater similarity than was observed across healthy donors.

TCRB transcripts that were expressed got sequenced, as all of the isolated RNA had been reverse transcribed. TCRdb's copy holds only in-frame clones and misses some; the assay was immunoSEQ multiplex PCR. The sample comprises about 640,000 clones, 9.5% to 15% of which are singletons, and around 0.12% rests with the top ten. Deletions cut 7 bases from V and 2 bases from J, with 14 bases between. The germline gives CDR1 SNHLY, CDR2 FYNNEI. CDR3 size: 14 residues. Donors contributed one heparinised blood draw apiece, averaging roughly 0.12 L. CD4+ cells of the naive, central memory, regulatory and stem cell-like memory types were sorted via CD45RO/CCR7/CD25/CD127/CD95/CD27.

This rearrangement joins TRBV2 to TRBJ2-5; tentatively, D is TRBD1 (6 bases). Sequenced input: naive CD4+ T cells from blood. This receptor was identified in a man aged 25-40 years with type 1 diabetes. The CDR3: CASIGQSTQETQYF. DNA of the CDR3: TGTGCCAGCATCGGACAGTCTACTCAAGAGACCCAGTACTTC.